What follows are 13 T cell receptor beta chains derived from one specimen sequenced in a study of T cells in narcolepsy. Produced via immunoSEQ multiplex PCR; TCRdb's table is partial and in-frame only. The data contain around 31,000 clones, approximately 78% of them singletons. The sequencing sample was made of CD45RA- memory CD4+ T cells from PBMCs. The receptors stem from a human donor with narcolepsy.

This chain links TRBV28 with TRBJ2-1; D is perhaps TRBD2 (6 bases). V lost 5 bases and J 6 bases, leaving 20 bases between the germline ends. The CDR3 is 16 residues long. The germline V gene has CDR1 MDHEN and CDR2 SYDVKM. The CDR3 loop is CASSRPLYGTPNEQFF. The CDR3 DNA follows: TGTGCCAGCAGTCGTCCATTATACGGGACTCCCAATGAGCAGTTCTTC.

The CDR3 protein is CASSYWASTGELFF. The CDR3 coding sequence is TGTGCCAGCAGTTACTGGGCTAGTACCGGGGAGCTGTTTTTT. The V call is TRBV6-5, the J call TRBJ2-2; unclear D gene. Germline V gives CDR1 MNHEY, CDR2 SVGAGI. V lost 1 base to trimming and J lost 5 bases, with 8 bases between them. The CDR3 loop spans 14 amino acids.

Regarding this clone: This same CDR3 is encoded by further DNA sequences in the sample. The V call is TRBV7-2, the J call TRBJ2-3; the match to TRBD2 covers 9 bases. V lost 1 base, J lost 3 bases, and 8 bases stayed unmatched. This CDR3 has 17 amino acids. Germline V CDR1 and CDR2: SGHTA, FQGNSA. Written as DNA, the CDR3 is TGTGCCAGCAGCTTAGGGGGTGGCGGGAGGGCAACAGATACGCAGTATTTT. It specifies CASSLGGGGRATDTQYF.

This chain joins TRBV27 and TRBJ1-2; D is unresolved. The V end was cut by 6 bases, the J end by 4 bases, with 15 bases between. The CDR3 totals 14 residues. CDR1 MNHEY and CDR2 SMNVEV come from the germline V gene (reference sequence). The CDR3 protein is CASRRADGGYGYTF. The CDR3 nucleotides are TGTGCCAGCAGAAGGGCAGATGGCGGCTATGGCTACACCTTC.

The chain combines TRBV30 with TRBJ2-7; 7 nucleotides line up with TRBD1. V trimming: 2 bases; J trimming: 2 bases; junction bases outside the gene matches: 6. The CDR3 consists of 14 residues. Germline CDR1 and CDR2: GTSNPN and SVGIG (reference sequence). The DNA for the CDR3 is TGTGCCTGGAGTCCCGGGACAGCCACCTACGAGCAGTACTTC. The encoded protein is CAWSPGTATYEQYF.

The gene calls are TRBV7-3 and TRBJ2-6; 8 bases line up with TRBD1. The ends lost 5 bases at V and 3 bases at J; junction bases unmatched: 3. CDR1 is SGHTA and CDR2 is FQGTGA in the germline V gene. There are 15 residues in the CDR3. The chain's CDR3 is CASSPTGVGANVLTF. For the CDR3, the DNA is TGTGCCAGCAGCCCGACAGGGGTTGGGGCCAACGTCCTGACTTTC.

The chain links TRBV6-5 to TRBJ1-1; weak D call: TRBD1 (5 bases). The ends were cut back, 7 bases at V and 1 base at J, with 10 bases in the middle. This CDR3 spans 13 amino acids. Germline CDR1 reads MNHEY; CDR2 reads SVGAGI. DNA of the CDR3: TGTGCCAGCATCCGGGGGACGAACACTGAAGCTTTCTTT. Amino acid sequence: CASIRGTNTEAFF.

This chain's CDR3 is CASSVDAYGYTF. For the CDR3, the DNA is TGTGCCAGCAGCGTTGATGCATACGGCTACACCTTC. The J gene is TRBJ1-2, the V gene TRBV9; no reliable D call. Trimming left V 2 bases short and J 8 bases short, with 10 bases between. Germline V gives CDR1 SGDLS, CDR2 YYNGEE. The CDR3 covers 12 residues.

J is TRBJ2-7 and V is TRBV7-2; 9 positions agree with TRBD2. CDR1 is SGHTA and CDR2 is FQGNSA in the germline V gene. The CDR3 totals 14 residues. V trimming: 1 base; J trimming: 2 bases; junction bases outside the gene matches: 0. The CDR3 DNA is TGTGCCAGCAGCTTAGGCGGGAGGGCCTACGAGCAGTACTTC. It is translated as CASSLGGRAYEQYF.

The chain combines TRBV5-6 with TRBJ1-1; D gene unclear. Germline V gene data show CDR1 as SGHDT and CDR2 as YYEEEE. V lost 0 bases to trimming and J lost 1 base, with 10 bases between them. The CDR3 runs 15 residues. Here the CDR3 DNA reads TGTGCCAGCAGCTTGGCCGGGCGGAAGAACACTGAAGCTTTCTTT. Its translation is CASSLAGRKNTEAFF.

V is TRBV5-1 and J is TRBJ2-1; 7 bases agree with TRBD2. The V gene's germline CDR1 is SGHRS and CDR2 YFSETQ. CDR3 length: 15 amino acids. V shed 4 bases, J shed 5 bases, and the junction held 9 bases outside the gene matches. CDR3 sequence (DNA): TGCGCCAGCAGCCCGGCGGCTAGCGGCGACAATGAGCAGTTCTTC. As protein: CASSPAASGDNEQFF.

V and J are TRBV2 and TRBJ1-6; TRBD1 might be the D (5 bases). The CDR3 consists of 15 residues. CDR1 and CDR2 from the germline V gene are SNHLY and FYNNEI. V gave up 5 bases and J gave up 0 bases, with 8 bases separating them. The CDR3 region is CASSKGLSYNSPLHF. The CDR3 nucleotides are TGTGCCAGCAGTAAGGGGCTCTCCTATAATTCACCCCTCCACTTT.

This clone appeared a few times. The genes are TRBV19 and TRBJ2-5, with D uncertain. This CDR3 is 13 amino acids long. V lost 3 bases and J lost 4, with 9 bases in between. Germline V gives CDR1 LNHDA, CDR2 SQIVND (reference sequence). The chain's CDR3 is CASSIGWGETQYF. The CDR3, as DNA: TGTGCCAGTAGTATCGGATGGGGAGAGACCCAGTACTTC.